Shown below are 21 T cell receptor beta chains from a single sample sequenced in a study of T-cell memory formation after mild COVID-19. MiXCR, run by TCRdb on the 5' RACE reads, gives a single entry per CDR3 protein. The table includes 250,000 to 350,000 distinct CDR3 sequences, around 15% detected once. The sequencing input was PBMCs or a T cell subset sorted from them (not recorded which). All receptors come from a young man who had mild COVID-19 (a few samples of this study predate the infection). Cell type and time point are not known.

This clonotype was counted a few times. This rearrangement joins TRBV7-9 to TRBJ1-4; D is possibly TRBD1 (5 bases). This CDR3 has 16 amino acids. Trimming cost V 4 bases and J 7 bases, with 19 bases left between them. Germline V gene lookup returns CDR1 SEHNR and CDR2 FQNEAQ (reference sequence). The CDR3 reads CASSSSRQGGSEKLFF. The CDR3 bases are TGTGCCAGCAGCTCCAGCCGCCAGGGTGGGAGTGAAAAACTGTTTTTT.

The chain couples TRBV28 to TRBJ2-3; either TRBD1 or TRBD2 may fit D (5 bases each). Between the trimmed V and J ends, which lost 5 bases and 0 bases, there was a span of 9 bases. The CDR3 has 14 amino acids. CDR1 MDHEN and CDR2 SYDVKM come from the germline V gene. This chain's CDR3 is CASSIRDSTDTQYF. CDR3 nucleotides: TGTGCCAGCAGTATCCGGGACAGCACAGATACGCAGTATTTT.

This chain uses TRBV5-1 with TRBJ2-5; TRBD1 matches at 7 bases. This CDR3 has 14 amino acids. The ends lost 4 bases at V and 2 bases at J; junction bases unmatched: 5. CDR1 and CDR2 from the germline V gene are SGHRS and YFSETQ. As DNA, the CDR3 is TGCGCCAGCAGCCCGGGACAGACACAAGAGACCCAGTACTTC. This sequence encodes CASSPGQTQETQYF.

The chain employs TRBV10-3 and TRBJ1-1; D is unclear. V was cut by 7 bases and J by 1 base, with 10 bases left in between. Germline loops: CDR1 ENHRY, CDR2 SYGVKD. The CDR3 is 13 amino acids. Here the CDR3 DNA reads TGTGCCATCAACCGGGAAGGGAACACTGAAGCTTTCTTT. Translation gives CAINREGNTEAFF.

The V call is TRBV18, the J call TRBJ2-7; possible D gene TRBD1, 5 bases. This CDR3 has 15 residues. Trimming cost V 8 bases and J 5 bases, with 22 bases left between them. Germline V gene sequence: CDR1 KGHSH, CDR2 LQKENI. In DNA form, the CDR3 reads TGTGCCAGCGCCAAGGACACGGCCCGTAAGGACGAGCAGTACTTC. Amino acid sequence: CASAKDTARKDEQYF.

The chain links TRBV7-8 to TRBJ2-1; possibly TRBD2 for D (6 bases). CDR1 and CDR2 (germline): SGHVS, FQNEAQ. Trimming cost V 3 bases and J 4 bases, with 13 bases left between them. This CDR3 spans 15 amino acids. CDR3 in DNA: TGTGCCAGCAGCTTCGTCGGGAGAAGATACAATGAGCAGTTCTTC. It codes for CASSFVGRRYNEQFF. Complete variable domain (other parts from reference TRBV7-8 and TRBJ2-1): GAGVSQSPRYKVAKRGQDVALRCDPISGHVSLFWYQQALGQGPEFLTYFQNEAQLDKSGLPSDRFFAERPEGSVSTLKIQRTQQEDSAVYLCASSFVGRRYNEQFFGPGTRLTVL.

V and J are TRBV6-5 and TRBJ1-6; 9 positions agree with TRBD1. The CDR3 loop spans 15 amino acids. J gave up 9 bases and V 7 bases, and 10 bases lay outside the gene matches. Germline CDR1 and CDR2: MNHEY and SVGAGI. The CDR3 sequence: CASKPSGTGTSPLHF. In DNA, the CDR3 is TGTGCCAGCAAACCTTCCGGGACAGGGACTTCACCCCTCCACTTT.

This clonotype appeared a few times. The chain combines TRBV7-3 with TRBJ2-7; D is tentatively TRBD1 or TRBD2 (5 bases each). The CDR3 covers 15 residues. Trimming shortened V by 5 bases and J by 0 bases, and 14 bases separated the two germline ends. Germline CDR1 SGHTA, CDR2 FQGTGA. The CDR3 DNA reads as TGTGCCAGCAGCCCCGTAAAGGGGAGCTCCTACGAGCAGTACGTC. This codes for CASSPVKGSSYEQYV.

This clonotype was seen a handful of times. The chain has TRBV5-1 and TRBJ2-7; perhaps TRBD1 as D (6 bases). CDR1 and CDR2 (germline): SGHRS, YFSETQ. The CDR3 runs 15 residues. The germline V and J ends were trimmed by 0 bases and 3 bases, with 13 bases remaining between them. Here the CDR3 reads CASSLGQGSRYEQYV. CDR3 bases: TGCGCCAGCAGCTTGGGTCAGGGGTCTCGCTACGAGCAGTACGTC.

This clonotype has a count of ten or more. The rearrangement uses TRBV12-3 or TRBV12-4 and TRBJ2-1; TRBD1 matches at 9 bases. The V segment lost 6 bases and the J segment 6 bases; nucleotides outside the gene matches: 12. The CDR3 runs to 16 residues. CDR3 DNA: TGTGCCAGCAGCTCGACAGGGGGTTGGGTACGCAATGAGCAGTTCTTC. Residues: CASSSTGGWVRNEQFF.

This sequence joins TRBV9 and TRBJ1-2; maybe TRBD1 (5 bases). V was trimmed by 0 bases and J by 2 bases, leaving 8 bases between them. The CDR3 is 14 amino acids. CDR1 is SGDLS and CDR2 is YYNGEE in the germline V gene. CDR3 DNA: TGTGCCAGCAGCGTAGGTTCAGGGAACTATGGCTACACCTTC. Protein product: CASSVGSGNYGYTF.

This chain uses TRBV6-5 with TRBJ2-7, with a tentative D call TRBD2 (7 bases). In germline, CDR1 is MNHEY, CDR2 SVGAGI. V was pared by 6 bases and J by 5 bases, with 32 bases between. The CDR3 covers 19 residues. CDR3 sequence reads: CASSLRGAGRVPGHHEQYF. The CDR3 coding sequence is TGTGCCAGCAGCCTCCGGGGGGCAGGGAGAGTTCCGGGGCACCACGAGCAGTACTTC.

In its sample, this clonotype was seen many times. The CDR3 sequence: CASSRTSGEGHEQFF. CDR3 nucleotide sequence: TGTGCCAGCAGCCGGACTAGCGGGGAGGGGCATGAGCAGTTCTTC. The genes are TRBV6-4 and TRBJ2-1; 12 nucleotides agree with TRBD2. After removal of 6 bases from V and 8 bases from J, the junction contained 8 bases not matched to a gene. CDR1 is MRHNA, CDR2 SNTAGT, per germline. The CDR3 runs to 15 residues.

This clonotype was seen more than once but under ten times. The chain recombines TRBV28 with TRBJ1-2; no reliable D call. Germline CDR1 MDHEN, CDR2 SYDVKM. The CDR3 has 14 amino acids. The germline V and J ends were trimmed by 4 bases and 2 bases, with 11 bases remaining between them. CDR3 amino acids: CASSSSGMNYGYTF. CDR3 bases: TGTGCCAGCAGTTCGTCCGGGATGAACTATGGCTACACCTTC.

This clonotype has a single count. This chain's CDR3 is CASSPLGTSSYNEQFF. Here the CDR3 DNA reads TGTGCCAGCTCACCACTGGGGACCAGCTCCTACAATGAGCAGTTCTTC. V usage is TRBV18 and J usage is TRBJ2-1; D may correspond to TRBD1 or TRBD2 (5 bases each). The length of the CDR3 is 16 residues. V dropped 1 base and J dropped 0 bases, with 10 bases sitting between them. Germline loops: CDR1 KGHSH, CDR2 LQKENI.

V usage is TRBV7-2 and J usage is TRBJ1-5, with 7 nucleotides matching TRBD1. Per the germline V gene, CDR1 is SGHTA and CDR2 is FQGNSA. V trimming: 4 bases; J trimming: 0 bases; junction bases outside the gene matches: 3. CDR3 length: 15 amino acids. The CDR3 loop is CASSSRGYSNQPQHF. The CDR3 region has the DNA TGTGCCAGCAGCTCCAGGGGGTATAGCAATCAGCCCCAGCATTTT.

V gene TRBV19 combines with J gene TRBJ2-5; no clear D gene. CDR1 is LNHDA and CDR2 is SQIVND in the germline V gene (reference sequence). Trimming stripped 5 bases from V and 4 bases from J, with 8 bases between. CDR3 length: 12 amino acids. This CDR3 is CASSYERETQYF. The CDR3 DNA is TGTGCCAGTAGTTACGAGAGAGAGACCCAGTACTTC.

The chain is built from TRBV5-1 and TRBJ1-1; no reliable D call. The CDR3 has 14 residues. Germline lookup yields CDR1 SGHRS and CDR2 YFSETQ. The V end was cut by 2 bases, the J end by 1 base, with 9 bases between. The CDR3: CASSFHRANTEAFF. As DNA, the CDR3 is TGCGCCAGCAGCTTCCACAGAGCGAACACTGAAGCTTTCTTT.

This chain connects TRBV5-1 to TRBJ2-3; TRBD1 is a possible D gene (5 bases). Germline assignment: CDR1 SGHRS and CDR2 YFSETQ. Trimming took off 2 bases at V and 1 base at J, with 11 bases between the two ends. This CDR3 has 15 residues. The CDR3 protein is CASSFGRERTDTQYF. The CDR3 coding sequence is TGCGCCAGCAGCTTTGGCAGGGAACGCACAGATACGCAGTATTTT. The full variable domain, with the rest looked up from reference TRBV5-1 and TRBJ2-3, is KAGVTQTPRYLIKTRGQQVTLSCSPISGHRSVSWYQQTPGQGLQFLFEYFSETQRNKGNFPGRFSGRQFSNSRSEMNVSTLELGDSALYLCASSFGRERTDTQYFGPGTRLTVL.

The chain recombines TRBV6-2 or TRBV6-3 with TRBJ1-1; D gene ambiguous. There are 14 residues in the CDR3. Germline V CDR1 and CDR2: MNHEY, SVGEGT. V shed 4 bases and J shed 2 bases, with 11 bases lying between them. The CDR3 DNA follows: TGTGCCAGCAGTTTCCGGGTCGCTAACACTGAAGCTTTCTTT. Translated, it gives CASSFRVANTEAFF.

The sample holds a few counts of this clonotype. This chain links TRBV5-1 with TRBJ2-7; 7 bases fit TRBD2. V was clipped by 4 bases and J by 6 bases; unmatched bases: 7. This CDR3 is built from 13 residues. In germline, CDR1 is SGHRS, CDR2 YFSETQ. This CDR3 is CASSPRGDGEQYV. CDR3 DNA: TGCGCCAGCAGCCCCCGGGGGGACGGCGAGCAGTACGTC.